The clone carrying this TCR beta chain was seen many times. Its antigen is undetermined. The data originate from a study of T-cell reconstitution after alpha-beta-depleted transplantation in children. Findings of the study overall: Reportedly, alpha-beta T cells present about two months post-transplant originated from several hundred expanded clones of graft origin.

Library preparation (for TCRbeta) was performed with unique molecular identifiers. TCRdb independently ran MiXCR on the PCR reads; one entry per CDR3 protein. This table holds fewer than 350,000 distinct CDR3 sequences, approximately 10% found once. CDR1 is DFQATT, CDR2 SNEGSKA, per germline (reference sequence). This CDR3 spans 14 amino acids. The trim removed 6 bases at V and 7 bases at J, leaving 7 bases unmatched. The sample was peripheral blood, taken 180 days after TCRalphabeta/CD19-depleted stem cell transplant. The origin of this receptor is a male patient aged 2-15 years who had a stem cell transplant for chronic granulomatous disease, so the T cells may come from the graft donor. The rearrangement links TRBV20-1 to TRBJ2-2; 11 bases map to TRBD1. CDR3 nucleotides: TGCAGTGCCCCTGGACAGGGGGCGGGCGGGGAGCTGTTTTTT. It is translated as CSAPGQGAGGELFF.